The entry below describes one T cell receptor (beta chain). Antigen: not known. PCR employed 60 Vbeta and 13 Jbeta primers. TCRdb's copy holds only in-frame clones and misses some; the assay was immunoSEQ multiplex PCR. The table shows some 130,000 clones, with over 60% occurring only once. These data originate in a study of cytomegalovirus exposure and HLA in healthy donors. Broader study findings: In vitro checks showed that a few CMV-associated chains really do target CMV antigens.

This receptor was taken from a man in his late teens or twenties in good health and CMV-seronegative. The specimen sequenced was PBMCs.

The CDR3 loop reads CASSDPPRTGTYEQYF. In nucleotides, the CDR3 is TGTGCCAGCAGTGACCCCCCCCGGACAGGAACCTACGAGCAGTACTTC. The V call is TRBV6-1, the J call TRBJ2-7, with 7 bases fitting TRBD1. Trimming cost V 3 bases and J 2 bases; bases outside gene matches: 10. CDR3 length: 16 amino acids. Germline V lookup: CDR1 MNHNS, CDR2 SASEGT.